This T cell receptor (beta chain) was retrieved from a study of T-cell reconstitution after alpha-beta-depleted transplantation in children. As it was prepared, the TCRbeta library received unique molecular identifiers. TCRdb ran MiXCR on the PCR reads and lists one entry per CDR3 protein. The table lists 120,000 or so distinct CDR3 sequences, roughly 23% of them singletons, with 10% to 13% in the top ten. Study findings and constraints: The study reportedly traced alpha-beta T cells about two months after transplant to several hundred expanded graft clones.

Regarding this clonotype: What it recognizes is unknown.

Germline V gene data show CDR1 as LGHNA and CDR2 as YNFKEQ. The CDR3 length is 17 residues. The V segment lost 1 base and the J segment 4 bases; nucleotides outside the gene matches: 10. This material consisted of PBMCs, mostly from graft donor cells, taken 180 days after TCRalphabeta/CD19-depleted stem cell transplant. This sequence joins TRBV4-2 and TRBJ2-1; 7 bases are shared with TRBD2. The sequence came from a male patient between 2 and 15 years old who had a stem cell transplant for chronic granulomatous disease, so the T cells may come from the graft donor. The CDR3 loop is CASSQVPRLAEYNEQFF. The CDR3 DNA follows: TGTGCCAGCAGCCAAGTCCCTCGGCTAGCGGAATACAATGAGCAGTTCTTC.